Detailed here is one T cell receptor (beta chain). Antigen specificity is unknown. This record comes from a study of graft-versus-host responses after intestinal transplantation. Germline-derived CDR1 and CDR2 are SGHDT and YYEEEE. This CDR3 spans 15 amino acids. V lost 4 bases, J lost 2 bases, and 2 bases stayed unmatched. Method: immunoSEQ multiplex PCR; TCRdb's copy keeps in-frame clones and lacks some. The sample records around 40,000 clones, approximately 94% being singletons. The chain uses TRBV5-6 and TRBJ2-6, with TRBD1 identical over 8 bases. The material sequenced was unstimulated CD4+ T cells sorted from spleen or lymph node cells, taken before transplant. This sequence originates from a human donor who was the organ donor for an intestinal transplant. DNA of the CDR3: TGTGCCAGCAGCGCGACAGGGGCTGGGGCCAACGTCCTGACTTTC. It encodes CASSATGAGANVLTF.